This section outlines one T cell receptor beta chain sequence together with its context. Its matching antigen is unknown. The V end was cut by 5 bases, the J end by 11 bases, with 18 bases between. Germline loops: CDR1 SEHNR, CDR2 FQNEAQ (reference sequence). The CDR3 totals 13 residues. The PCR was carried out with 60 Vbeta primers and 13 Jbeta primers. The table came from immunoSEQ multiplex PCR; TCRdb's copy has only in-frame clones and leaves some out. This table has 110,000 to 150,000 clones, approximately 80% appearing once. These data are taken from a study of cytomegalovirus exposure and HLA in healthy donors. The overall study: Of roughly 360 genotyped donors, roughly 81% grouped in the Caucasian-associated ancestry cluster. General study points: Within the data, a cluster of highly shared sequence variants was likely a sequencing artifact. With later analysis, a missense DCLRE1C variant became linked to TCR beta V- and J-gene trimming. The analysis excluded some indistinguishable V segments, including TRBV6-2 and TRBV6-3.

The chain employs TRBV7-9 and TRBJ1-1; D call uncertain. The receptor was derived from a male donor in good health and CMV-seronegative. Sequenced input: PBMCs. CDR3 loop: CASSPTGPREAFF. For the CDR3, the DNA is TGTGCCAGCAGCCCCACCGGGCCAAGGGAGGCTTTCTTT.